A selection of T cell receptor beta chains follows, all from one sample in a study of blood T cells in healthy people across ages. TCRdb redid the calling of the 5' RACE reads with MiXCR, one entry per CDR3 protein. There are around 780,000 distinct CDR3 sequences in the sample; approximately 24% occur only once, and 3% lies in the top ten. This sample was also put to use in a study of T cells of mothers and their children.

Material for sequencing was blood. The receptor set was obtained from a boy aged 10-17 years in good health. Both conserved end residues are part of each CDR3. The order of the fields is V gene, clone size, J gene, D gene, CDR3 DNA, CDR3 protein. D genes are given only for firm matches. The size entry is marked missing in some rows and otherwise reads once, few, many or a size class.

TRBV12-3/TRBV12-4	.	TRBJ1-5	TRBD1	TGTGCCAGCAGGCCTACAGGGGGCGCTGGGGTTGGTCAGCCCCAGCATTTT	CASRPTGGAGVGQPQHF
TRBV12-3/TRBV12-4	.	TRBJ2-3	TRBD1	TGTGCCAGCAGCGCCGGGACAGGGGTCGGGGATACGCAGTATTTT	CASSAGTGVGDTQYF
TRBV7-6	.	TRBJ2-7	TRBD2	TGTGCCAGCAGCCACGGGGGGAGATCCGAGCAGTACTTC	CASSHGGRSEQYF
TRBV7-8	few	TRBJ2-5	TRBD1	TGTGCCAGCAGCTTCCGGGACAGGGGGATAGAGACCCAGTACTTC	CASSFRDRGIETQYF
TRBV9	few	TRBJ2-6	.	TGTGCCAGCGACAGTAGGGGGGCCAACGTCCTGACTTTC	CASDSRGANVLTF
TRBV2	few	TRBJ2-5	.	TGTGCCAGCAGTGAATTAAGGCCCCATAGTGGGGAGACCCAGTACTTC	CASSELRPHSGETQYF
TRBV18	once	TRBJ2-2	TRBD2	TGTGCCAGCTCACCACAGAGGACTAGCGGGGGCCCGAACACCGGGGAGCTGTTTTTT	CASSPQRTSGGPNTGELFF
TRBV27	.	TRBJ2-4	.	TGTGCCAGCAGCCCTAGGGTTGGGCAGATTAAAGCCAAAAACATTCAGTACTTC	CASSPRVGQIKAKNIQYF
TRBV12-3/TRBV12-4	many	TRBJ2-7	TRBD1	TGTGCCAGCAGTCGGACAGGGCCCTACGAGCAGTACTTC	CASSRTGPYEQYF
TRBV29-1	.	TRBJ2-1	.	TGCAGCGTTGGGGATTACAATGAGCAGTTCTTC	CSVGDYNEQFF
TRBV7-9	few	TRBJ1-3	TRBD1	TGTGCCAGCAGCTTATCGGGCGGACAGGGCGGCCGGAACACCATATATTTT	CASSLSGGQGGRNTIYF
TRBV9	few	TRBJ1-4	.	TGTGCCAGCAGCGGAGGAACTACCCGTGCCGGAAAACTGTTTTTT	CASSGGTTRAGKLFF
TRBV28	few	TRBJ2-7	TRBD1	TGTGCCAGCAACCCCTCGGGACAGGTCGAGCAGTACTTC	CASNPSGQVEQYF
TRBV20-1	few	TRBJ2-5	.	TGCAGTGCCGTCTCTATAGACGAGACCCAGTACTTC	CSAVSIDETQYF
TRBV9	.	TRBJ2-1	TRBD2	TGTGCCAGCAGCGCCCCCAATAGCGGGACCTACAATGAGCAGTTCTTC	CASSAPNSGTYNEQFF
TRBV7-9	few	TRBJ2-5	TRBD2	TGTGCCAGCAGTCGGACTAGCGGGGAGGGGACCCAGTACTTC	CASSRTSGEGTQYF
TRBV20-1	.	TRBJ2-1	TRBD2	TGCAGTGCTAGTCTACTAGCGGGGTCCGTGCAGTTCTTC	CSASLLAGSVQFF
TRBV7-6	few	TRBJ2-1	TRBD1	TGTGCCAGCAGCTTTCTACCGGGACAGGGGTTGAGGGACAATGAGCAGTTCTTC	CASSFLPGQGLRDNEQFF
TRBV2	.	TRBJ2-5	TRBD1	TGTGCCAGCAGAGGGACAGGGGAGACCCAGTACTTC	CASRGTGETQYF
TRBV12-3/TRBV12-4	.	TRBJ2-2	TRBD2	TGTGCCAGCAGTCCCCAGCGGGGGAGCACCGGGGAGCTGTTTTTT	CASSPQRGSTGELFF
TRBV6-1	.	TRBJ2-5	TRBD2	TGTGCCAGCAGTAAAATGCCTAGCGGGGGGGACGGCCAAGAGACCCAGTACTTC	CASSKMPSGGDGQETQYF
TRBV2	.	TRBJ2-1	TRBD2	TGTGCCAGCAATGCGGGGGGCCAGACCTATTACAATGAGCAGTTCTTC	CASNAGGQTYYNEQFF
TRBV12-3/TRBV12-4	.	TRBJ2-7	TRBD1	TGTGCCAGCAGCTCCCCGGGACAGGGATCCGAGCAGTACTTC	CASSSPGQGSEQYF
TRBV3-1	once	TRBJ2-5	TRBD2	TGTGCCAGCAGCCAAGAAGTCCTAGCGGGGGGCGAGACCCAGTACTTC	CASSQEVLAGGETQYF
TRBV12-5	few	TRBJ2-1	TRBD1	TGTGCTAGTGGTTGGGACAGGGTTTACAATGAGCAGTTCTTC	CASGWDRVYNEQFF
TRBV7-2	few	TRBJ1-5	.	TGTGCCAGCAGCTTATGGGGGGGCAATCAGCCCCAGCATTTT	CASSLWGGNQPQHF
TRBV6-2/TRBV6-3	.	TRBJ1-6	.	TGTGCCAGCAGCTACACGACGAGAGATTCACCCCTCCACTTT	CASSYTTRDSPLHF